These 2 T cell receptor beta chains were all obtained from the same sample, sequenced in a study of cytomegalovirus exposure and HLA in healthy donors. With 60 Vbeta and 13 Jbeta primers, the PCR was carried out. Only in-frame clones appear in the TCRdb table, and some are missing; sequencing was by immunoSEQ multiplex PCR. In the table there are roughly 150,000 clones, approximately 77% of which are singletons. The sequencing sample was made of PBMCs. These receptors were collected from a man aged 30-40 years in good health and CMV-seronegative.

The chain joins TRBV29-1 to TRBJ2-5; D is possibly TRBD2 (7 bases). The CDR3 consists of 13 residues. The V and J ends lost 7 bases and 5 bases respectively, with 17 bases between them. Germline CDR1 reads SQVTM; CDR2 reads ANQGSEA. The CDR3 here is CSAEAGRGETQYF. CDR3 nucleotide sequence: TGCAGCGCCGAGGCAGGGAGGGGGGAGACCCAGTACTTC.

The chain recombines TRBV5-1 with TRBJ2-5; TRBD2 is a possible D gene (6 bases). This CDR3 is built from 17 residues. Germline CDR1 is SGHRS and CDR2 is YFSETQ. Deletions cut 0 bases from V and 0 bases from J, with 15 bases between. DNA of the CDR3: TGCGCCAGCAGCTTGGTCGGGACTCAACTGTACCAAGAGACCCAGTACTTC. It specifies CASSLVGTQLYQETQYF.